This T cell receptor beta chain was sequenced during a study of control samples from healthy donors and cancer patients. The junction had 7 bases not matched to a gene; V was cut back by 6 bases and J by 4 bases. The CDR3 sequence is 15 residues long. Germline V gene data show CDR1 as MNHEY and CDR2 as SMNVEV (reference sequence). Libraries were prepared by immunoSEQ multiplex PCR; TCRdb keeps only in-frame clonotypes and omits some of them. The sample contains about 88,000 clones, 93% of which appear only once. The chain employs TRBV27 and TRBJ2-3, with 10 bases fitting TRBD2. The receptor's source is a man aged 18 to 30 in good health. The material sequenced was blood. This CDR3 reads CASRLSSGSPDTQYF. The DNA of the CDR3 is TGTGCCAGCAGGCTATCTAGCGGGAGCCCAGATACGCAGTATTTT.